Listed here are 10 T cell receptor beta chains from one sample, sequenced in a study of blood T cell repertoires in COVID-19. Sequencing used immunoSEQ multiplex PCR; TCRdb keeps in-frame clones, though not all of them. This table has roughly 360,000 clones, over 65% appearing once. Sequencing was done on a sample of peripheral blood. Receptors were obtained from a human donor with acute or convalescent COVID-19. The donor label of this sample is uncertain.

A few counts support this clone. V gene TRBV3-1 (or the pseudogene TRBV3-2) combines with J gene TRBJ2-5; no firm D call. Germline V lookup: CDR1 LGHDT, CDR2 YNNKEL (reference sequence). V was cut by 5 bases and J by 5 bases, with 9 bases left in between. The CDR3 is 12 residues long. Here the CDR3 DNA reads TGTGCCAGCAGCAGAGTGAGGGAGACCCAGTACTTC. Protein sequence: CASSRVRETQYF.

The chain links TRBV6-6 to TRBJ2-5; TRBD2 aligns across 11 bases. CDR3 length: 16 residues. The V and J ends lost 5 bases and 5 bases, in that order; junction bases with no gene match: 10. Germline V CDR1 and CDR2: MNHNY, SVGAGI (reference sequence). In DNA, the CDR3 is TGTGCCAGCAGTGGAACCCTAGCGGGGGGTTCGGAGACCCAGTACTTC. Its protein product is CASSGTLAGGSETQYF.

There are many counts of this clone. This chain joins TRBV5-5 and TRBJ2-2; TRBD2 matches at 7 bases. CDR1 is SGHKS, CDR2 YYEKEE, per germline (reference sequence). V gave up 4 bases and J gave up 2 bases; unmatched junction bases: 8. The CDR3 is 16 residues long. In nucleotides, the CDR3 is TGTGCCAGCAGCCCGGACGGCGGGGGAAACACCGGGGAGCTGTTTTTT. It translates to CASSPDGGGNTGELFF. Full variable domain (missing parts from reference TRBV5-5 and TRBJ2-2): DAGVTQSPTHLIKTRGQQVTLRCSPISGHKSVSWYQQVLGQGPQFIFQYYEKEERGRGNFPDRFSARQFPNYSSELNVNALLLGDSALYLCASSPDGGGNTGELFFGEGSRLTVL.

The J gene is TRBJ2-7, the V gene TRBV28; TRBD1 matches 9 bases. This CDR3 is 15 amino acids long. The V and J ends lost 5 bases and 5 bases, in that order; junction bases with no gene match: 10. CDR1 is MDHEN and CDR2 is SYDVKM in the germline V gene. In DNA form, the CDR3 reads TGTGCCAGCAGTAGACCGGACAGGGGAGTCAACGAGCAGTACTTC. The encoded protein is CASSRPDRGVNEQYF.

This clone was observed once. The chain recombines TRBV7-9 with TRBJ2-7; weak D call: TRBD2 (6 bases). Trimming stripped 4 bases from V and 0 bases from J, with 7 bases between. CDR1 and CDR2 from the germline V gene are SEHNR and FQNEAQ (reference sequence). The CDR3 sequence is 13 residues long. This chain's CDR3 is CASSYGGSYEQYF. In DNA form, the CDR3 reads TGTGCCAGCAGCTACGGGGGCTCCTACGAGCAGTACTTC. Full variable domain (remainder filled in from reference TRBV7-9 and TRBJ2-7): DTGVSQNPRHKITKRGQNVTFRCDPISEHNRLYWYRQTLGQGPEFLTYFQNEAQLEKSRLLSDRFSAERPKGSFSTLEIQRTEQGDSAMYLCASSYGGSYEQYFGPGTRLTVT.

The chain combines TRBV19 with TRBJ2-3; 11 nucleotides match TRBD2. The length of the CDR3 is 15 residues. V trimming: 2 bases; J trimming: 4 bases; junction bases outside the gene matches: 2. Looked up from germline, CDR1 is LNHDA and CDR2 is SQIVND (reference sequence). CDR3 sequence reads: CASSILAGGPDTQYF. CDR3 in DNA: TGTGCCAGTAGTATACTAGCGGGAGGACCAGATACGCAGTATTTT.

The chain uses TRBV18 and TRBJ2-3; 8 bases map to TRBD2. The CDR3 covers 19 residues. Germline V gene data show CDR1 as KGHSH and CDR2 as LQKENI. Unmatched junction bases numbered 18, after V lost 0 bases and J lost 7 bases. CDR3 sequence: CASSPPRGGSGAGGNTQYF. The DNA of the CDR3 is TGTGCCAGCTCACCACCTCGGGGCGGTAGCGGGGCCGGCGGGAATACGCAGTATTTT.

The chain combines TRBV5-8 with TRBJ2-5, with 7 bases identical to TRBD1. The germline CDR1 and CDR2 sequences are SGHTS and YDEGEE. The J segment lost 5 bases and the V segment lost 1 base, leaving 5 bases of the junction unmatched. The CDR3 has 14 residues. CDR3 coding DNA: TGTGCCAGCAGCTTGACTACAGGGGTCGAGACCCAGTACTTC. Translated: CASSLTTGVETQYF.

The CDR3 DNA reads TGTGCCAGCAGCGGAGGGGGCGCAGCCCCTAATCAGCCCCAGCATTTT. It translates to CASSGGGAAPNQPQHF. The gene calls are TRBV5-5 and TRBJ1-5; TRBD1 matches 7 bases. The germline CDR1 and CDR2 sequences are SGHKS and YYEKEE (reference sequence). This CDR3 region has 16 residues. The junction had 11 bases not matched to a gene; V was cut back by 4 bases and J by 4 bases.

V is TRBV10-3 and J is TRBJ1-2, with 7 bases that match TRBD1. The trim removed 0 bases at V and 13 bases at J, leaving 8 bases unmatched. The CDR3 has 13 amino acids. From germline, CDR1 is ENHRY and CDR2 SYGVKD. The CDR3 region has the DNA TGTGCCATCAGTGAGTCAGGCGTGACAGGGTCCACCTTC. This gives the protein CAISESGVTGSTF.